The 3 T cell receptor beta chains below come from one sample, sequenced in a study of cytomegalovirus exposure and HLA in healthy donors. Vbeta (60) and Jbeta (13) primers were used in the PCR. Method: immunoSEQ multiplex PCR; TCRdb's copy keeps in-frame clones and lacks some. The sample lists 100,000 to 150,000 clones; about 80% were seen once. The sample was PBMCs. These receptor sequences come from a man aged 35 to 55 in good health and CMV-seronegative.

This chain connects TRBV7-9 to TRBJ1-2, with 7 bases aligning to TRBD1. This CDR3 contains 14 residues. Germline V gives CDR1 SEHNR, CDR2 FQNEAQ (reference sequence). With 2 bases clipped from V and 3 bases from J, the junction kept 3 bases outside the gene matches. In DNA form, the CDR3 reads TGTGCCAGCAGCTTAAGACAGGGCCACTATGGCTACACCTTC. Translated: CASSLRQGHYGYTF.

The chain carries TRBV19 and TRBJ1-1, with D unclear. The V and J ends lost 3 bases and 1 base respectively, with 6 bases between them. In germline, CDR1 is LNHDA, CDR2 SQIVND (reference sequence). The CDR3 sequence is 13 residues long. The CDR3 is CASSIPGNTEAFF. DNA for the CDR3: TGTGCCAGTAGTATTCCGGGGAACACTGAAGCTTTCTTT.

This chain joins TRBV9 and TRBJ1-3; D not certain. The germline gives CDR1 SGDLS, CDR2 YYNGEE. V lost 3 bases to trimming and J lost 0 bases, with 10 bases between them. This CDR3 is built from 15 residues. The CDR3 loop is CASSDYLGSGNTIYF. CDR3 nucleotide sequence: TGTGCCAGCAGCGACTATCTTGGCTCTGGAAACACCATATATTTT. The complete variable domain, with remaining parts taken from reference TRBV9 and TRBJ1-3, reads DSGVTQTPKHLITATGQRVTLRCSPRSGDLSVYWYQQSLDQGLQFLIQYYNGEERAKGNILERFSAQQFPDLHSELNLSSLELGDSALYFCASSDYLGSGNTIYFGEGSWLTVV.